This T cell receptor beta chain comes out of a study of blood T cell repertoires in COVID-19. Method: immunoSEQ multiplex PCR; TCRdb's copy keeps in-frame clones and lacks some. The data hold 300,000 to 350,000 clones, with under 90% observed a single time. CDR3 length: 16 amino acids. Germline loops: CDR1 SGHVS, CDR2 FNYEAQ. V was shortened by 5 bases and J by 5 bases, with 21 bases between the two germline ends. Sequences were obtained from PBMCs or T cells enriched from blood (not recorded which). The sequence came from a woman in her 30s who had recovered from COVID-19. V gene TRBV7-6 combines with J gene TRBJ2-5; tentative D call: TRBD1 (6 bases). The CDR3 coding sequence is TGTGCCAGCAGCCCCGTTAAAACAGGGAGTTGGGAGACCCAGTACTTC. As protein: CASSPVKTGSWETQYF.